This is a list of T cell receptor beta chains from one sample in a study of shared clonotypes between healthy human individuals. The data were produced by immunoSEQ multiplex PCR, yet TCRdb's version contains in-frame clones alone and is incomplete. The sample has about 320,000 clones, about nine tenths seen once; the top ten hold about 17%. Input material: memory CD8+ T cells sorted from blood. These receptors originate from a young man in good health. The CDR3 runs from the conserved cysteine through the conserved F or W. Each record gives: CDR3 DNA, CDR3 protein, D gene, clone size, J gene, V gene. D genes are given only for firm matches. Clone size is shown for a subset of rows, as once, few, many or a class of expanded clone.

TGCGCCAGCAGCCAAGATAACAGGGTTGGGCAGCCCCAGCATTTT CASSQDNRVGQPQHF NA NA TRBJ1-5 TRBV4-1
TGCGCCAGCAGTGAGTCTGGTAGCGGGAACAATGAGCAGTTCTTC CASSESGSGNNEQFF TRBD2 NA TRBJ2-1 TRBV10-2
TGTGCCTGGTACCCGGGTAGTGGGGCGCATGAGCAGTTCTTC CAWYPGSGAHEQFF NA NA TRBJ2-1 TRBV30
TGTGCCAGCAGCTTAACAGTCTACAATGAGCAGTTCTTC CASSLTVYNEQFF NA NA TRBJ2-1 TRBV5-4
TGTGCCAGCAGCTTGGCCAGGATTACCTACGAGCAGTACTTC CASSLARITYEQYF NA NA TRBJ2-7 TRBV5-6
TGCAGCGTGAATATGGCCCAAGAGACCCAGTACTTC CSVNMAQETQYF NA once TRBJ2-5 TRBV29-1
TGTGCCAGCAGCCCCTGGGCAGGGAACACTGAAGCTTTCTTT CASSPWAGNTEAFF NA many TRBJ1-1 TRBV28
TGCGCCAGCAGCTATTTCGACAGGAACACTGAAGCTTTCTTT CASSYFDRNTEAFF NA NA TRBJ1-1 TRBV5-1
TGTGCCAGCAGCTGGACAACCGACAGGTCTAACACCGGGGAGCTGTTTTTT CASSWTTDRSNTGELFF NA NA TRBJ2-2 TRBV7-9
TGTGCCAGCAGCTCGGACAGGCTTACTTCCTACGAGCAGTACTTC CASSSDRLTSYEQYF TRBD1 NA TRBJ2-7 TRBV7-8
TGCGCCAGCACCCTATCGGCAGGGGGCTCCTACGAGCAGTACTTC CASTLSAGGSYEQYF TRBD1 NA TRBJ2-7 TRBV4-1
TGTGCCTGGAGGGACCCCGGACAGGGCGGGATTTACACCGGGGAGCTGTTTTTT CAWRDPGQGGIYTGELFF TRBD1 NA TRBJ2-2 TRBV30
TGTGCCATCAGTGAGTCGAGCGTGGGGCAGGGGGCTGTCGAGCAGTACTTC CAISESSVGQGAVEQYF TRBD1 NA TRBJ2-7 TRBV10-3
TGTGCCAGCAGTGACGTGTTGACAGGGGGCGCCCCCTACGAGCAGTACTTC CASSDVLTGGAPYEQYF TRBD1 NA TRBJ2-7 TRBV6-1
TGTGCCAGCAGTCTTGGGGGACAGGGTTACGAGCAGTACTTC CASSLGGQGYEQYF TRBD1 NA TRBJ2-7 TRBV9
TGTGCCAGCAGCTTGGCCCAGGGCCCCACTGAAGCTTTCTTT CASSLAQGPTEAFF NA once TRBJ1-1 TRBV5-6
TGTGCCAGCTCACCACCTTACTCGGACAGGGGCAATCAGCCCCAGCATTTT CASSPPYSDRGNQPQHF TRBD1 NA TRBJ1-5 TRBV18
TGTGCCAGCAGCGTATCGGGGCTTCCCGAAGAGACCCAGTACTTC CASSVSGLPEETQYF NA NA TRBJ2-5 TRBV6-1
TGTGCCAGCAGGGACCCGGGGACAGATACGCAGTATTTT CASRDPGTDTQYF NA NA TRBJ2-3 TRBV6-1
TGTGCCAGCAGTTTAGGGACCGCAGGGGAGGGGTACAATGAGCAGTTCTTC CASSLGTAGEGYNEQFF NA NA TRBJ2-1 TRBV28
TGTGCCTGCTTCGGAGGGTCCAACTATGGCTACACCTTC CACFGGSNYGYTF NA NA TRBJ1-2 TRBV2